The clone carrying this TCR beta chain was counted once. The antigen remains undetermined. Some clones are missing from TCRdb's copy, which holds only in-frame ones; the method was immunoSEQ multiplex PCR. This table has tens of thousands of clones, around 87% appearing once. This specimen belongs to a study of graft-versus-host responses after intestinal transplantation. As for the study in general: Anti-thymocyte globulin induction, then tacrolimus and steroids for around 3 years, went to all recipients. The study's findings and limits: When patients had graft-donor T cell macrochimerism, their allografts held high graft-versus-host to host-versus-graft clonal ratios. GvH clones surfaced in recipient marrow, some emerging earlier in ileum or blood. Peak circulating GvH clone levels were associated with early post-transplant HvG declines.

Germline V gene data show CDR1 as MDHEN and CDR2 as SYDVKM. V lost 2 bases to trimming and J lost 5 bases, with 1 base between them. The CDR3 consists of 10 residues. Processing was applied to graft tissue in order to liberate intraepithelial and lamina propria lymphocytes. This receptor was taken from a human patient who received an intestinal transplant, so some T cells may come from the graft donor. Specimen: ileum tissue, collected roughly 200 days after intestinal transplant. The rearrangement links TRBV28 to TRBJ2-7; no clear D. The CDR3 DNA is TGTGCCAGCAGTTTAAACGAGCAGTACTTC. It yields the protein CASSLNEQYF.